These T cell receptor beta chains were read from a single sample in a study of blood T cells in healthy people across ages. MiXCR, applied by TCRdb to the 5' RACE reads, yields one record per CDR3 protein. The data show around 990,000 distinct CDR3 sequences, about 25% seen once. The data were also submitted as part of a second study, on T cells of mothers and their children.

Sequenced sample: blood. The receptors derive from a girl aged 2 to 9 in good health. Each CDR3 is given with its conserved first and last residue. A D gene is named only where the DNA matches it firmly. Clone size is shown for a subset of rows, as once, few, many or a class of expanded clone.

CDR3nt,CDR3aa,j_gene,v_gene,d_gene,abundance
TGTGCCAGCAGCTTAACAGGGGTCGGGGCCAACGTCCTGACTTTC,CASSLTGVGANVLTF,TRBJ2-6,TRBV13,TRBD1,NA
TGCAGCGTTGGTTCTGGACTAGAAGTCGGGGAGCTGTTTTTT,CSVGSGLEVGELFF,TRBJ2-2,TRBV29-1,TRBD2,NA
TGCGCCAGCAGCTTGTGGACAGGTGTCTTC,CASSLWTGVF,TRBJ2-7,TRBV5-1,TRBD1,NA
TGTGCCAGCAGTCGCCGGGACAGACCCTACGAGCAGTACTTC,CASSRRDRPYEQYF,TRBJ2-7,TRBV28,TRBD1,NA
TGTGCCAGCAGCTCGACACGACAGGGTTCTGGAAACACCATATATTTT,CASSSTRQGSGNTIYF,TRBJ1-3,TRBV11-2,TRBD1,few
TGCAGTGCTAGAAGACTAGCGGGGGGGCCCGATACGCAGTATTTT,CSARRLAGGPDTQYF,TRBJ2-3,TRBV20-1,TRBD2,few
TGTGCCAGCTCACCAAGGGACAGCCTTGGAGGGGCCAACGTCCTGACTTTC,CASSPRDSLGGANVLTF,TRBJ2-6,TRBV18,TRBD1,NA
TGTGCCAGCAGTTTCCAACTAGCGGATGAGCAGTTCTTC,CASSFQLADEQFF,TRBJ2-1,TRBV28,TRBD2,NA
TGTGCCATCAGCCGGGCACACCTCGAGGCTAATGAAAAACTGTTTTTT,CAISRAHLEANEKLFF,TRBJ1-4,TRBV10-3,NA,many
TGTGCCAGCAGTCCCCGGGACGGAACCTACGAGCAGTACTTC,CASSPRDGTYEQYF,TRBJ2-7,TRBV6-6,NA,NA
TGTGCAGTCGGGTACGCCGGGGAGCTGTTTTTT,CAVGYAGELFF,TRBJ2-2,TRBV19,NA,few